The sequence of this TCR beta chain was determined in a study of blood T cell repertoires in COVID-19. Looking at the study overall: Samples came from the United States, Italy and Spain, spanning acute and convalescent COVID-19. Sample material is recorded as cDNA or gDNA derived from T cells, B-cell-depleted T cells, or PBMCs.

This CDR3 is 17 amino acids long. Germline CDR1 and CDR2: ENHRY and SYGVKD. J was trimmed by 1 base and V by 5 bases; bases with no gene match: 4. Original data processing: The assay estimated nucleated cells by amplifying reference gene primers. Sequencing was performed with immunoSEQ multiplex PCR; in TCRdb, only in-frame clones are kept and a portion is missing. D and trimming come from the DNA, and the V and J calls and clone size come from that table. The sample includes about 76,000 clones, around 87% seen only once; the top ten take approximately 28%. The specimen sequenced was peripheral blood. The chain carries TRBV10-3 and TRBJ2-2, with 13 bases fitting TRBD2. This receptor was obtained from an elderly woman with active or convalescent COVID-19. As DNA, the CDR3 is TGTGCCATCAGTCGAGGACTAGCGGGGGAGAACACCGGGGAGCTGTTTTTT. This translates into CAISRGLAGENTGELFF.